This entry features one T cell receptor (beta chain) sequence. No antigen is known for it. V was clipped by 10 bases and J by 4 bases; unmatched bases: 7. Germline loops: CDR1 MDHEN, CDR2 SYDVKM. There are 12 residues in the CDR3. The sample belongs to a study of cytomegalovirus exposure and HLA in healthy donors. Nominal health characterized the donors when sampled, though unrecorded immune exposures were likely. Study conclusions and caveats: Per a later analysis, about 17,000 TCR beta sequences showed association with HLA alleles at 0.05 false discovery rate. It was approximately 150 TCR beta chains that were listed as cytomegalovirus-associated. Later analysis found that TCR beta chains associated with HLA were more clonally expanded than other, equally common chains.

This PCR relied on a set of 60 Vbeta primers and 13 Jbeta primers. Sequencing used immunoSEQ multiplex PCR; TCRdb keeps in-frame clones, though not all of them. This table has around 67,000 clones, roughly 74% appearing once. The chain combines TRBV28 with TRBJ2-7; 7 nucleotides agree with TRBD1. The sequenced sample was PBMCs. The source of this sequence is a young man in good health and CMV-seropositive. The CDR3 DNA follows: TGTGCCACATCACAGGGGCCGTACGAGCAGTACTTC. Encoded protein: CATSQGPYEQYF. The full variable domain, with the rest looked up from reference TRBV28 and TRBJ2-7, is DVKVTQSSRYLVKRTGEKVFLECVQDMDHENMFWYRQDPGLGLRLIYFSYDVKMKEKGDIPEGYSVSREKKERFSLILESASTNQTSMYLCATSQGPYEQYFGPGTRLTVT.